Listed below are T cell receptor beta chains from one sample, sequenced in a study of blood T cell repertoires in COVID-19. The method was immunoSEQ multiplex PCR; TCRdb's version includes in-frame clones alone and lacks a portion of them. The sample has fewer than 110,000 clones, less than 85% seen once; the top ten hold approximately 1.8%. The sequencing input was peripheral blood. These receptor sequences come from a woman aged 70 to 79 with active or convalescent COVID-19. CDR3s leave out the opening cysteine and the closing phenylalanine or tryptophan.

TRBJ1-2 TRBV7-9 ASSPVGEGWDGYT
TRBJ2-2 TRBV4-3 ASSQDDVAGYTGELF
TRBJ2-7 TRBV2 ASSARQGAGEQY
TRBJ1-1 TRBV20-1 SASKQGRDEAF
TRBJ2-2 TRBV24-1 ATQFGPGTSGRAPGELF
TRBJ2-7 TRBV7-8 ASSLSGVSYEQY
TRBJ2-2 TRBV5-1 ASRTFPGGQGVI
TRBJ1-2 TRBV11-2 ASSSAGQGFSGYT
TRBJ1-1 TRBV28 ASSLSQGAGDTEAF
TRBJ2-1 TRBV11-3 ASSPSGGSYNEQF
TRBJ2-7 TRBV7-2 ASSYGTGGAEQY
TRBJ1-5 TRBV6-4 ASMGARADSNQPQH
TRBJ2-3 TRBV2 ASSDRSSTDTQY
TRBJ2-7 TRBV7-2 ASSSGQGREQY
TRBJ2-3 TRBV3-1/TRBV3-2 ASSQAAGTPTQY
TRBJ2-3 TRBV6-6 ASAAGGLTDTQY
TRBJ2-1 TRBV20-1 SASGGRGQF
TRBJ2-7 TRBV4-3 ASSQDSRDSYEQY
TRBJ2-7 TRBV7-8 ASSLVGTDSYEQY
TRBJ1-1 TRBV4-3 ASSRAASEMGNTEAF
TRBJ2-5 TRBV14 ASSHFSGEETQY
TRBJ2-2 TRBV10-1 ASSDSAGGWWTGELF